The present T cell receptor (beta chain) was sequenced within a study of blood T cells in healthy people across ages. Study results and limitations: A roughly linear fall in TCR beta diversity per million T cells was seen with increasing age. The study regarded diversity estimates from one million T cells as underestimates.

Germline loops: CDR1 SGDLS, CDR2 YYNGEE. There are 15 residues in the CDR3. Alongside a J-beta primer mix, a sample-barcoded 5' primer served in a second PCR lasting roughly 6 to 11 cycles. MiXCR was run by TCRdb on the 5' RACE reads, yielding one entry per CDR3 protein. The table lists fewer than 2,000,000 distinct CDR3 sequences, 30% to 35% of them singletons. Donors gave about 9.3 milliliters of peripheral blood apiece. As regards this clonotype: Antigen unknown. The germline gene is not matched at one end of the junction; a read error may be the cause.

This chain joins TRBV9 and TRBJ2-3, with 8 bases matching TRBD2. Sequencing used blood. This TCR was sampled from a woman aged 25 to 39 in good health. In DNA, the CDR3 is TGTGCCGGCAGCGTAGCGGGGAGAGGCACAGATACGCAGTATTTT. Encoded protein: CAGSVAGRGTDTQYF. Supplemented by reference TRBV9 and TRBJ2-3, the full variable domain reads DSGVTQTPKHLITATGQRVTLRCSPRSGDLSVYWYQQSLDQGLQFLIQYYNGEERAKGNILERFSAQQFPDLHSELNLSSLELGDSALYFCAGSVAGRGTDTQYFGPGTRLTVL.